Below, 26 T cell receptor beta chains from the same sample are listed, as sequenced in a study of blood T cells in healthy people across ages. PCR was performed a second time for about 7 to 12 cycles using a sample-barcoded 5' primer and a J-beta primer mix. TCRdb analysed the 5' RACE reads with MiXCR anew, one entry per CDR3 protein. The profile shows 800,000 to 950,000 distinct CDR3 sequences, 25% to 30% of them singletons. These data were also reused for a study on T cells of mothers and their children.

Sequenced input: blood. Receptors originate from a woman in her forties in good health.

With regard to this clonotype: The junction departs from germline at one end; a sequencing error may be responsible. The J gene is TRBJ1-2, the V gene TRBV2, with TRBD1 matching 7 bases. Germline CDR1 reads SNHLY; CDR2 reads FYNNEI. CDR3 length: 14 residues. The CDR3 sequence is CAGRGTGMGYGYTF. Here the CDR3 DNA reads TGTGCCGGCAGGGGGACGGGGATGGGCTATGGCTACACCTTC.

About this clonotype itself: A single base separates this from a much larger clone, so it may be a read error. The rearrangement links TRBV5-1 to TRBJ2-7, with TRBD1 matching 9 bases. The V segment lost 0 bases and the J segment 5 bases; nucleotides outside the gene matches: 3. CDR1 and CDR2 from the germline V gene are SGHRS and YFSETQ. This CDR3 is 14 amino acids long. CDR3 in DNA: TGCGCCAGCAGCTTGGACAGGGGGCCCCACGAGCAGTACTTC. It codes for CASSLDRGPHEQYF.

Ten or more counts support this clonotype. This chain joins TRBV18 and TRBJ2-7; 9 nucleotides align to TRBD2. The CDR3 has 16 amino acids. The V segment lost 2 bases and the J segment 3 bases; nucleotides outside the gene matches: 8. Germline-derived CDR1 and CDR2 are KGHSH and LQKENI. The CDR3 sequence is CASSPSGLAGSYEQYF. CDR3 sequence (DNA): TGTGCCAGCTCACCAAGTGGGCTAGCGGGGAGCTACGAGCAGTACTTC.

The sample holds many counts of this clonotype. V usage is TRBV5-8 and J usage is TRBJ2-4; a possible D gene is TRBD2 (6 bases). The CDR3 is 15 amino acids. Trimming pared 0 bases from V and 5 bases from J, leaving 12 bases between. Germline V lookup: CDR1 SGHTS, CDR2 YDEGEE. CDR3 sequence (DNA): TGTGCCAGCAGCTTGGCCCCGGGAGTGCAAAACATTCAGTACTTC. The encoded protein is CASSLAPGVQNIQYF.

Comment on this clonotype: This may be a read error: a much more frequent sequence differs by one nucleotide. The CDR3 ends on some other residue instead of the conserved phenylalanine or tryptophan, so this is likely a read error. The J gene is TRBJ1-2, the V gene TRBV5-6, with 12 bases matching TRBD1. The germline V gene has CDR1 SGHDT and CDR2 YYEEEE. The CDR3 length is 16 residues. After removal of 4 bases from V and 2 bases from J, the junction contained 6 bases not matched to a gene. DNA of the CDR3: TGTGCCAGCAGCCGGGACAGGGGGCAGCGGAACTATGGCTACACCTAC. It encodes CASSRDRGQRNYGYTY.

V and J are TRBV12-3 or TRBV12-4 and TRBJ1-5; tentative D call: TRBD1 (6 bases). CDR3 length: 14 amino acids. V lost 6 bases and J lost 4, with 13 bases in between. DNA for the CDR3: TGTGCCAGCAGCTCACTGGACAGTAATCAGCCCCAGCATTTT. Protein sequence: CASSSLDSNQPQHF.

This clonotype was found many times. The rearrangement joins TRBV6-2 or TRBV6-3 to TRBJ2-7; the D gene is possibly TRBD1 (5 bases). The V and J ends lost 5 bases and 2 bases respectively, with 13 bases between them. The CDR3 runs 14 residues. In germline, CDR1 is MNHEY, CDR2 SVGEGT. DNA for the CDR3: TGTGCCAGCAGTGTCGGTTGGGGCACCTACGAGCAGTACTTC. Protein: CASSVGWGTYEQYF.

This clonotype was picked up many times. J is TRBJ2-7 and V is TRBV5-5, with TRBD1 matching 8 bases. CDR3 length equals 15 residues. Looked up from germline, CDR1 is SGHKS and CDR2 is YYEKEE (reference sequence). V was clipped by 3 bases and J by 4 bases; unmatched bases: 9. The CDR3 DNA is TGTGCCAGCAGCTGGGACAGGATGGGGGGTTACGAGCAGTACTTC. Translation: CASSWDRMGGYEQYF. The variable domain in full, with the rest retrieved from reference TRBV5-5 and TRBJ2-7, is DAGVTQSPTHLIKTRGQQVTLRCSPISGHKSVSWYQQVLGQGPQFIFQYYEKEERGRGNFPDRFSARQFPNYSSELNVNALLLGDSALYLCASSWDRMGGYEQYFGPGTRLTVT.

This clonotype was detected many times. The gene calls are TRBV7-9 and TRBJ1-2; D is unresolved. V was clipped by 1 base and J by 1 base, with 10 bases between them. The CDR3 is 15 residues long. Germline loops: CDR1 SEHNR, CDR2 FQNEAQ (reference sequence). The CDR3 is CASSLGGAINYGYTF. The DNA of the CDR3 is TGTGCCAGCAGCTTAGGGGGAGCTATTAACTATGGCTACACCTTC.

This clonotype was seen repeatedly, ten times or more. V is TRBV9 and J is TRBJ2-1; maybe TRBD2 (6 bases). V was shortened by 5 bases and J by 6 bases, with 15 bases between the two germline ends. CDR1 and CDR2 (germline): SGDLS, YYNGEE. This CDR3 has 14 amino acids. Here the CDR3 reads CASSEGGDSNEQFF. As DNA, the CDR3 is TGTGCCAGCAGTGAGGGCGGGGACTCCAATGAGCAGTTCTTC.

The chain uses TRBV5-1 and TRBJ1-6, with a possible D match to TRBD1 (6 bases). Germline CDR1 reads SGHRS; CDR2 reads YFSETQ. V was cut by 1 base and J by 5 bases, with 16 bases left in between. The length of the CDR3 is 17 residues. CDR3 nucleotides: TGCGCCAGCAGCTTGTGGGGGGACACCACAAATAATTCACCCCTCCACTTT. Its translation: CASSLWGDTTNNSPLHF. The full variable domain, its missing parts supplied by reference TRBV5-1 and TRBJ1-6, is KAGVTQTPRYLIKTRGQQVTLSCSPISGHRSVSWYQQTPGQGLQFLFEYFSETQRNKGNFPGRFSGRQFSNSRSEMNVSTLELGDSALYLCASSLWGDTTNNSPLHFGNGTRLTVT.

V gene TRBV5-1 combines with J gene TRBJ2-1, with D perhaps TRBD1 (7 bases). V was cut by 5 bases and J by 9 bases, with 15 bases left in between. The CDR3 consists of 13 residues. The germline gives CDR1 SGHRS, CDR2 YFSETQ. CDR3 coding DNA: TGCGCCAGCAGGGCAGGGGGGTCTGCTGAGCAGTTCTTC. Amino acids: CASRAGGSAEQFF. Full variable domain (rest looked up from reference TRBV5-1 and TRBJ2-1): KAGVTQTPRYLIKTRGQQVTLSCSPISGHRSVSWYQQTPGQGLQFLFEYFSETQRNKGNFPGRFSGRQFSNSRSEMNVSTLELGDSALYLCASRAGGSAEQFFGPGTRLTVL.

This rearrangement joins TRBV6-1 to TRBJ1-4; D is perhaps TRBD1 (6 bases). Trimming cost V 3 bases and J 4 bases, with 18 bases left between them. This CDR3 has 17 residues. Germline loops: CDR1 MNHNS, CDR2 SASEGT. The CDR3 DNA is TGTGCCAGCAGTGAGAGTCCGGGGGGCGTCGGTAATGAAAAACTGTTTTTT. Its translation is CASSESPGGVGNEKLFF.

The genes are TRBV12-3 or TRBV12-4 and TRBJ2-1; TRBD2 matches at 8 bases. The CDR3 totals 14 residues. After removal of 6 bases from V and 9 bases from J, the junction contained 10 bases not matched to a gene. The CDR3 sequence: CASRGGGLGAEQFF. The CDR3 DNA sequence: TGTGCCAGCAGGGGCGGGGGGCTGGGAGCTGAGCAGTTCTTC.

This chain links TRBV7-9 with TRBJ1-3, with D uncertain. This CDR3 is built from 17 residues. Trimming shortened V by 7 bases and J by 0 bases, and 19 bases separated the two germline ends. Germline V CDR1 and CDR2: SEHNR, FQNEAQ (reference sequence). The CDR3 loop is CASTTAAEGFSGNTIYF. The CDR3 bases are TGTGCCAGCACCACCGCCGCGGAGGGTTTCTCTGGAAACACCATATATTTT. The full variable domain, with the rest looked up from reference TRBV7-9 and TRBJ1-3, is DTGVSQNPRHKITKRGQNVTFRCDPISEHNRLYWYRQTLGQGPEFLTYFQNEAQLEKSRLLSDRFSAERPKGSFSTLEIQRTEQGDSAMYLCASTTAAEGFSGNTIYFGEGSWLTVV.

This rearrangement joins TRBV20-1 to TRBJ1-2, with 10 positions matching TRBD1. The CDR3 has 12 residues. V dropped 6 bases and J dropped 3; count of bases not matched to a gene: 1. Germline CDR1 and CDR2: DFQATT and SNEGSKA (reference sequence). In DNA, the CDR3 is TGCAGTGCGGGGACAGGGGACTATGGCTACACCTTC. The encoded protein is CSAGTGDYGYTF.

This clonotype was detected a few times. The chain links TRBV20-1 to TRBJ2-7, with 7 bases identical to TRBD1. Germline loops: CDR1 DFQATT, CDR2 SNEGSKA (reference sequence). This CDR3 spans 14 amino acids. After removal of 3 bases from V and 1 base from J, the junction contained 6 bases not matched to a gene. The CDR3 DNA reads TGCAGTGCTAGGGCCGGGACAGAGTCCTACGAGCAGTACTTC. Protein product: CSARAGTESYEQYF.

Points on this clonotype: Germline is not matched at one junction end, which may reflect a read error. The chain joins TRBV15 to TRBJ1-4, with a possible D match to TRBD1 (5 bases). Looked up from germline, CDR1 is LNHNV and CDR2 is YYDKDF (reference sequence). CDR3 size: 15 residues. CDR3 nucleotide sequence: TGCGCCACCAGCAGAGATGCGGGGGACAATGAAAAACTGTTTTTT. Translating gives CATSRDAGDNEKLFF.

This clonotype was seen a few times. This rearrangement joins TRBV28 to TRBJ1-3; tentative D call: TRBD1 (5 bases). The CDR3 is 15 amino acids. Germline CDR1 and CDR2: MDHEN and SYDVKM. V was trimmed by 6 bases and J by 2 bases, leaving 14 bases between them. The CDR3 DNA reads as TGTGCCAGCAGACGGGGGGGATCGGCTGGAAACACCATATATTTT. Its protein product is CASRRGGSAGNTIYF.

The chain employs TRBV6-5 and TRBJ2-7; TRBD2 agrees at 11 bases. V trimming: 4 bases; J trimming: 3 bases; junction bases outside the gene matches: 5. Germline V gene sequence: CDR1 MNHEY, CDR2 SVGAGI. The CDR3 has 15 residues. The CDR3 region is CASSSTSGVYYEQYF. As DNA, the CDR3 is TGTGCCAGCAGTTCGACTAGCGGGGTTTACTACGAGCAGTACTTC.

V and J are TRBV18 and TRBJ2-1, with 7 bases lining up with TRBD2. The germline CDR1 and CDR2 sequences are KGHSH and LQKENI. Trimming took 1 base from V and 6 from J; bases not matched to a gene: 6. CDR3 length: 15 amino acids. The CDR3 here is CASSPLSGDGNEQFF. The CDR3 DNA sequence: TGTGCCAGCTCACCACTCAGCGGGGACGGCAATGAGCAGTTCTTC. The full variable domain, rest sourced from reference TRBV18 and TRBJ2-1, is NAGVMQNPRHLVRRRGQEARLRCSPMKGHSHVYWYRQLPEEGLKFMVYLQKENIIDESGMPKERFSAEFPKEGPSILRIQQVVRGDSAAYFCASSPLSGDGNEQFFGPGTRLTVL.

The CDR3 sequence: CASSRTLSEQYF. Here the CDR3 DNA reads TGTGCCAGCAGCAGAACACTTAGCGAGCAGTACTTC. This chain links TRBV2 with TRBJ2-4, with no clear D. The J call may be faulty, since TRBJ2-7 better matches the DNA end. The CDR3 loop spans 12 amino acids. From germline, CDR1 is SNHLY and CDR2 FYNNEI.

The rearrangement links TRBV12-3 or TRBV12-4 to TRBJ2-4, with D unclear. V lost 4 bases, J lost 13 bases, and 14 bases lay in between. CDR3 length: 12 residues. CDR3 sequence (DNA): TGTGCCAGCAGTTCCTCATACGAGAAGCAGTACTTC. Translating gives CASSSSYEKQYF.

The chain carries TRBV3-1 and TRBJ2-5; D unclear. The CDR3 totals 15 residues. V was cut by 0 bases and J by 0 bases, with 8 bases left in between. Germline V lookup: CDR1 LGHDT, CDR2 YNNKEL (reference sequence). The CDR3 DNA follows: TGTGCCAGCAGCCAAGAGTCCCTCTACCAAGAGACCCAGTACTTC. Protein sequence: CASSQESLYQETQYF.

This clonotype was observed a few times. The gene calls are TRBV5-6 and TRBJ1-6; D not certain. Germline V CDR1 and CDR2: SGHDT, YYEEEE. With 5 bases removed from V and 0 bases from J, the gap between germline ends came to 18 bases. The CDR3 consists of 18 residues. The CDR3 DNA is TGTGCCAGCAGTACCGAGGCGCGGGAGAGCTCCTATAATTCACCCCTCCACTTT. This gives the protein CASSTEARESSYNSPLHF.

The chain couples TRBV28 to TRBJ1-3; a possible D gene is TRBD1 (5 bases). Germline V lookup: CDR1 MDHEN, CDR2 SYDVKM. The CDR3 is 14 amino acids. Between the trimmed V and J ends, which lost 8 bases and 5 bases, there was a span of 16 bases. CDR3 loop: CASHSRAGRNTIYF. CDR3 coding DNA: TGTGCCAGCCATAGTCGGGCAGGGAGAAACACCATATATTTT.